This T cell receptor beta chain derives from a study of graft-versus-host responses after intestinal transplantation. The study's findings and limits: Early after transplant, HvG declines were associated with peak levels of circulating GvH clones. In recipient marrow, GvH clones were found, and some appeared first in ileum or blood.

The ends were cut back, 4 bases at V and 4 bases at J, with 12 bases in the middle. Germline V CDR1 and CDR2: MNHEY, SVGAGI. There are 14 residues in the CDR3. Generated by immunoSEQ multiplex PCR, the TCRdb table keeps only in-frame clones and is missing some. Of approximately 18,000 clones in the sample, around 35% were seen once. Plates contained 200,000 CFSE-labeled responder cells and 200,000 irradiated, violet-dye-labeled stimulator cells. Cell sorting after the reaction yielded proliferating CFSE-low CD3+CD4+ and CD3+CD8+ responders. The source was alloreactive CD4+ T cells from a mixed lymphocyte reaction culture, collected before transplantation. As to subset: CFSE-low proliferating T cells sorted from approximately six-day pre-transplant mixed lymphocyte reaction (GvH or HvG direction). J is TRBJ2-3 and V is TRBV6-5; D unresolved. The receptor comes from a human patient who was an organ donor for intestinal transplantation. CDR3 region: CASSFRTVADTQYF. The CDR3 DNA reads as TGTGCCAGCAGTTTCCGGACCGTGGCAGATACGCAGTATTTT.